This T cell receptor beta chain was recovered during a study of liver allograft versus peripheral blood T cells. Study-level information: Transplanted-liver T cell receptor repertoires were compared with recipients' peripheral blood repertoires. Overall study findings and caveats: Liver allografts reportedly held T cell receptor repertoires unlike those in peripheral blood.

TCRdb ran MiXCR on the reads and lists one entry per CDR3 protein. The sample yields 13,000 or so distinct CDR3 sequences, 18% seen once. As regards this clonotype: The antigen is undetermined.

There are 12 residues in the CDR3. The V gene's germline CDR1 is SGDLS and CDR2 YYNGEE. Trimming stripped 0 bases from V and 6 bases from J, with 6 bases between. The sequence derives from a human patient who had a liver transplant. Some T cells may trace back to the graft donor. V usage is TRBV9 and J usage is TRBJ1-2; D not certain. The CDR3 loop is CASSVDGDGYTF. The CDR3 DNA is TGTGCCAGCAGCGTAGACGGAGATGGCTACACCTTC.